This T cell receptor beta chain emerged from a study of graft-versus-host responses after intestinal transplantation. Study overall: Multivisceral, liver-intestinal, or isolated intestinal transplants were received by the recipients. Anti-thymocyte globulin induction, then tacrolimus and steroids for two to four years, went to all recipients.

The data were produced by immunoSEQ multiplex PCR, yet TCRdb's version contains in-frame clones alone and is incomplete. The table records roughly 120,000 clones, less than 95% of them present only once. Study results and limitations: Allografts carried high graft-versus-host to host-versus-graft clonal ratios in patients having graft-donor T cell macrochimerism.

Concerning this clone: Antigen specificity is unknown.

This material consisted of unstimulated CD4+ T cells sorted from spleen or lymph node cells, taken before intestinal transplant. The clonotype comes from a human donor who received an intestinal transplant.

The CDR3 region is CASAPAGGNTEAFF. In DNA, the CDR3 is TGTGCTAGTGCTCCCGCAGGGGGGAACACTGAAGCTTTCTTT. The V and J genes are TRBV12-5 and TRBJ1-1; 7 positions match TRBD1. Germline assignment: CDR1 LGHNT and CDR2 FRNRAP. This CDR3 comprises 14 residues. J lost 1 base, V lost 7 bases, and 6 bases had no gene match.